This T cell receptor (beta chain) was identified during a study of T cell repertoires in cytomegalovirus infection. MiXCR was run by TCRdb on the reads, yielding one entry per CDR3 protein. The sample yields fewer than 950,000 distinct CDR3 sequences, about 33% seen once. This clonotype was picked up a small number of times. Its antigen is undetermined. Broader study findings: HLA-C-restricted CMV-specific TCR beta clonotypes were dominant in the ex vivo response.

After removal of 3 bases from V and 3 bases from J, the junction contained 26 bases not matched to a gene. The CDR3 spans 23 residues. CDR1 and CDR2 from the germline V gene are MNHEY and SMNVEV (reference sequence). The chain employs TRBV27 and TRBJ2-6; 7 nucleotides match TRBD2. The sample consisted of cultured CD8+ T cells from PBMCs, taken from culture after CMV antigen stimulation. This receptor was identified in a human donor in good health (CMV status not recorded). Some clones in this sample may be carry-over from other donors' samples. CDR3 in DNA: TGTGCCAGCAGTTTTGGCCGATTCTCTGGGGGAGGGAGGGAGCCGGGTGGGGCCAACGTCCTGACTTTC. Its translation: CASSFGRFSGGGREPGGANVLTF.